The 10 T cell receptor beta chains below come from one sample, sequenced in a study of cytomegalovirus exposure and HLA in healthy donors (dated by TCRdb to between 2016 and 2019). Library prep was done by the immunoSEQ multiplex PCR assay. The multiplex PCR relied on a mix of 60 forward primers for TCR Vbeta segments and 13 reverse primers for TCR Jbeta segments. In its TCRdb copy, this immuneACCESS table keeps in-frame sequences only and misses some clones. Where compared with another copy, unresolved V genes explain less than half of these, and the others have no known cause. This sample's table has entries for around 210,000 clones. The ten largest make up under 1% of the sample. Sequenced input: PBMCs. The origin of the receptors is a woman in her twenties or thirties in good health and CMV-seropositive.

V is TRBV9 and J is TRBJ2-5; 10 bases are shared with TRBD2. The V segment lost 2 bases and the J segment 5 bases; nucleotides outside the gene matches: 6. In germline, CDR1 is SGDLS, CDR2 YYNGEE. This CDR3 region has 15 residues. The CDR3 here is CASSVSGGPWETQYF. DNA of the CDR3: TGTGCCAGCAGCGTTAGCGGGGGGCCTTGGGAGACCCAGTACTTC.

The chain employs TRBV5-1 and TRBJ2-1; 8 bases match TRBD2. Trimming cost V 4 bases and J 2 bases; bases outside gene matches: 5. This CDR3 region has 15 residues. Germline V gene data show CDR1 as SGHRS and CDR2 as YFSETQ. The CDR3 DNA sequence: TGCGCCAGCAGCCGGCGGGAGGCTACCTACAATGAGCAGTTCTTC. Translated, it gives CASSRREATYNEQFF.

CDR3 coding DNA: TGTGCCAACGGACCGACATGGTTTGGCGGGGAGCAGTACTTC. As protein: CANGPTWFGGEQYF. V and J are TRBV27 and TRBJ2-7; D is possibly TRBD2 (5 bases). Trimming removed 10 bases at V and 7 bases at J, with 23 bases between. CDR1 is MNHEY and CDR2 is SMNVEV in the germline V gene (reference sequence). This CDR3 contains 14 residues.

The chain has TRBV5-1 and TRBJ1-2; TRBD1 matches 7 bases. Germline CDR1 and CDR2: SGHRS and YFSETQ. The CDR3 spans 14 residues. Losses at the gene ends were 3 bases for V and 6 bases for J; bases not matched to a gene: 8. CDR3 nucleotide sequence: TGCGCCAGCAGCTGGGTCGGACAGGAAGATGGCTACACCTTC. It codes for CASSWVGQEDGYTF. Filled out from reference TRBV5-1 and TRBJ1-2, the complete variable domain reads KAGVTQTPRYLIKTRGQQVTLSCSPISGHRSVSWYQQTPGQGLQFLFEYFSETQRNKGNFPGRFSGRQFSNSRSEMNVSTLELGDSALYLCASSWVGQEDGYTFGSGTRLTVV.

The V gene is TRBV11-2, the J gene TRBJ1-1, with TRBD1 matching 9 bases. This CDR3 is built from 13 residues. Germline trimming cut 4 bases from V and 10 bases from J; bases unmatched to any gene: 7. Germline loops: CDR1 SGHAT, CDR2 FQNNGV. The DNA for the CDR3 is TGTGCCAGCAGCTCGGGACAGGGAGAGGTAGCTTTCTTT. Amino acids: CASSSGQGEVAFF.

V is TRBV15 and J is TRBJ2-7; D is unresolved. Germline-derived CDR1 and CDR2 are LNHNV and YYDKDF (reference sequence). The germline V and J ends were trimmed by 0 bases and 3 bases, with 3 bases remaining between them. This CDR3 comprises 12 residues. The CDR3 DNA follows: TGTGCCACCAGCAGAGATCTCTACGAGCAGTACTTC. It codes for CATSRDLYEQYF.

The chain carries TRBV7-8 and TRBJ1-5; D gene uncertain. The CDR3 consists of 14 residues. Germline V gives CDR1 SGHVS, CDR2 FQNEAQ. Trimming cost V 4 bases and J 9 bases, with 16 bases left between them. DNA for the CDR3: TGTGCCAGCAGCTACCGGGAGGGCCGGGGGCCCCAGCATTTT. The encoded protein is CASSYREGRGPQHF.

The rearrangement uses TRBV30 and TRBJ2-1; TRBD2 aligns across 8 bases. Per germline, CDR1 GTSNPN and CDR2 SVGIG (reference sequence). V lost 0 bases to trimming and J lost 6 bases; unmatched junction nucleotides: 4. This CDR3 is 14 amino acids long. The CDR3 DNA is TGTGCCTGGAGTGTGGATAGCGGGACCAATGAGCAGTTCTTC. Protein product: CAWSVDSGTNEQFF.

The V call is TRBV19, the J call TRBJ2-1; 9 bases match TRBD1. Germline-derived CDR1 and CDR2 are LNHDA and SQIVND (reference sequence). J was trimmed by 4 bases and V by 6 bases; bases with no gene match: 10. The CDR3 length is 16 residues. CDR3 loop: CASRYTRDRVYNEQFF. The DNA of the CDR3 is TGTGCCAGTAGATATACACGGGACAGGGTATACAATGAGCAGTTCTTC.

The genes are TRBV7-9 and TRBJ2-5, with a possible D match to TRBD1 (6 bases). The CDR3 consists of 15 residues. V was clipped by 0 bases and J by 5 bases, with 13 bases between them. CDR1 is SEHNR, CDR2 FQNEAQ, per germline (reference sequence). CDR3 bases: TGTGCCAGCAGCTTAGCCGGGCAGGGGAAGGAGACCCAGTACTTC. The encoded protein is CASSLAGQGKETQYF. The whole variable domain, filled in from reference TRBV7-9 and TRBJ2-5, reads DTGVSQNPRHKITKRGQNVTFRCDPISEHNRLYWYRQTLGQGPEFLTYFQNEAQLEKSRLLSDRFSAERPKGSFSTLEIQRTEQGDSAMYLCASSLAGQGKETQYFGPGTRLLVL.